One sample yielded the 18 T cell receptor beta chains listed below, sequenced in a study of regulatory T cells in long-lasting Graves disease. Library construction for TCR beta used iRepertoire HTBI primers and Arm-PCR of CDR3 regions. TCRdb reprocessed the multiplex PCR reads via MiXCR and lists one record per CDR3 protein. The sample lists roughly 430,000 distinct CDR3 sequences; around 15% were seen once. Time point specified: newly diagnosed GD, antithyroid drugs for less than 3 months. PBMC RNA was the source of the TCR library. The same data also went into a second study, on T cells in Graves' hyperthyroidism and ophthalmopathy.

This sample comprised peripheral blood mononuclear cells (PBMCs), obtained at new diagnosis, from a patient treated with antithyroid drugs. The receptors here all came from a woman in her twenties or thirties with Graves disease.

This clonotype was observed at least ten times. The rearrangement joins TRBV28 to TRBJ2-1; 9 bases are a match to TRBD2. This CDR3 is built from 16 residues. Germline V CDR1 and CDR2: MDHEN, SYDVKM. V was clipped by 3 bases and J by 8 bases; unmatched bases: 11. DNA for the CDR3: TGTGCCAGCAGTTTCCCTGGGACTAGCCGGGGCCATGAGCAGTTCTTC. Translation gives CASSFPGTSRGHEQFF.

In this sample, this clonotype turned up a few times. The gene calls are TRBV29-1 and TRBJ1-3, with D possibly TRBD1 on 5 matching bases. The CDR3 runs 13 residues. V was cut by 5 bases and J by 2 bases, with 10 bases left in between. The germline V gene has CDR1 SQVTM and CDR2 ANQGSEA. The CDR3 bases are TGCAGCGTTCTAGGGGCCCCTGGAAACACCATATATTTT. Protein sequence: CSVLGAPGNTIYF.

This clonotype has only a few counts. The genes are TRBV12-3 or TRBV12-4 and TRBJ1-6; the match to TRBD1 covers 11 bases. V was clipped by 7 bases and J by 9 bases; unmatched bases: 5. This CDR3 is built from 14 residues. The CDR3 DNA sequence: TGTGCCAGCACCTGGACAGGGGGCGCTTCACCCCTCCACTTT. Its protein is CASTWTGGASPLHF.

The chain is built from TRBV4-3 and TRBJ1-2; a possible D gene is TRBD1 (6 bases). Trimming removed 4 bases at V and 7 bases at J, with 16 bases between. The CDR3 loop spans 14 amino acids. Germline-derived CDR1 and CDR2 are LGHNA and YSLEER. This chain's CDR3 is CASSRKKGEGGYTF. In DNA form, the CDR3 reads TGCGCCAGCAGCCGTAAAAAGGGGGAGGGTGGCTACACCTTC.

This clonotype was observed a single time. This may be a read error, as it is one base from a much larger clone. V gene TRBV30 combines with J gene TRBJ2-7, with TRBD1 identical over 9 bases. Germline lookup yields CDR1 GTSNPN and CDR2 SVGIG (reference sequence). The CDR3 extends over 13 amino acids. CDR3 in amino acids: CAWSADRGYELYF. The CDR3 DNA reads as TGTGCCTGGAGCGCGGACAGGGGCTACGAGCTGTACTTC.

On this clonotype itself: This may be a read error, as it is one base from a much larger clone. DNA of the CDR3: TGTGCCAGCAGCCAAGAGCCGGAGTACGGGGAGCTGTTTTTT. Protein: CASSQEPEYGELFF. The chain recombines TRBV3-1 with TRBJ2-2; D remains unclear. CDR1 and CDR2 from the germline V gene are LGHDT and YNNKEL (reference sequence). CDR3 length equals 14 residues. The V end lost 0 bases, the J end lost 7 bases, and 9 bases lay between the germline ends. Full variable domain (outside the CDR3, taken from reference TRBV3-1 and TRBJ2-2): DTAVSQTPKYLVTQMGNDKSIKCEQNLGHDTMYWYKQDSKKFLKIMFSYNNKELIINETVPNRFSPKSPDKAHLNLHINSLELGDSAVYFCASSQEPEYGELFFGEGSRLTVL.

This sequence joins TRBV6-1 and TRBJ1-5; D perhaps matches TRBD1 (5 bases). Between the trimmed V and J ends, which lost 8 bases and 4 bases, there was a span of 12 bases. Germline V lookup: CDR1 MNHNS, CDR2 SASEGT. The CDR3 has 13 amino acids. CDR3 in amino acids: CASRPGENQPQHF. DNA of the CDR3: TGTGCCAGCCGCCCGGGGGAAAATCAGCCCCAGCATTTT.

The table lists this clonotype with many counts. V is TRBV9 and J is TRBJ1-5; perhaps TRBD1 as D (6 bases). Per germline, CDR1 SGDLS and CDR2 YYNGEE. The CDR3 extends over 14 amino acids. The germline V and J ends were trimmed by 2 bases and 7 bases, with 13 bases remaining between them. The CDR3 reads CASSVQGSGQPQHF. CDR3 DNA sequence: TGTGCCAGCAGCGTTCAGGGGTCTGGGCAGCCCCAGCATTTT.

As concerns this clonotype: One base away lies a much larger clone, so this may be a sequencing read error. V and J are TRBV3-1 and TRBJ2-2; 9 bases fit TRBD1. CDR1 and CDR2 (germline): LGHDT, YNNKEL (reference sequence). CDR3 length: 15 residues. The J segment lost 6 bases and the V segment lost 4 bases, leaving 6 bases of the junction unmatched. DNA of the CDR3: TGTGCCAGCAGCCCCGCGGGACAGGGTGCCGGGGAGCTGTTTTTT. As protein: CASSPAGQGAGELFF.

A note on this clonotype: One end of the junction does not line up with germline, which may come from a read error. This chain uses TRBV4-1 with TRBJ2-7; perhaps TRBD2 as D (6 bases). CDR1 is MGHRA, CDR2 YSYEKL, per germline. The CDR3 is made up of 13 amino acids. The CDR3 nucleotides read TGCGCCAGCAGCTCGGCTAGCGCCTACGAGCTGTACTTC. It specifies CASSSASAYELYF.

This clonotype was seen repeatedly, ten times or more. Here the CDR3 reads CASSLYRPTDTQYF. The CDR3 nucleotides are TGTGCCAGCAGTTTATATCGCCCCACAGATACGCAGTATTTT. The chain couples TRBV27 to TRBJ2-3; D remains unclear. V shed 1 base and J shed 2 bases, with 7 bases lying between them. The CDR3 loop spans 14 amino acids. From germline, CDR1 is MNHEY and CDR2 SMNVEV (reference sequence).

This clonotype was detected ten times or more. The CDR3 loop reads CASSFSGTNTGELFF. CDR3 nucleotide sequence: TGTGCCAGCAGTTTTAGCGGTACGAACACCGGGGAGCTGTTTTTT. This chain links TRBV2 with TRBJ2-2; weak D call: TRBD2 (6 bases). Germline loops: CDR1 SNHLY, CDR2 FYNNEI. V lost 5 bases, J lost 0 bases, and 10 bases lay in between. The CDR3 extends over 15 amino acids.

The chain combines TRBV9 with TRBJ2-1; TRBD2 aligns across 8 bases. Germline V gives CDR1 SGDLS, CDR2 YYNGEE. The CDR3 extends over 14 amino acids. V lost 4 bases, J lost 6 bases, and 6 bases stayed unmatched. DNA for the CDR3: TGTGCCAGCAGCCCCTTAGCGGGGCTCAATGAGCAGTTCTTC. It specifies CASSPLAGLNEQFF.

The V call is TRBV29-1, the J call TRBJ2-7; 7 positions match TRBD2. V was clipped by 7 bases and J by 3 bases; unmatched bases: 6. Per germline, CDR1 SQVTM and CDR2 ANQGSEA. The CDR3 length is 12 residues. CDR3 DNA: TGCAGCGCGGGACTATCCCACTACGAGCAGTACTTC. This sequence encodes CSAGLSHYEQYF.

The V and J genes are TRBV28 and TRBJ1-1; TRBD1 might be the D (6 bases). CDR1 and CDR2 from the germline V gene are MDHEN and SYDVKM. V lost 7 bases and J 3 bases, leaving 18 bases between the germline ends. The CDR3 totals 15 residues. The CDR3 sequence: CASNPQDGGHTEAFF. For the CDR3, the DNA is TGTGCCAGCAATCCCCAGGATGGGGGCCACACTGAAGCTTTCTTT.

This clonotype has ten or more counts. The CDR3 DNA sequence: TGTGCCAGCAGTTTCGGAGACAGCTCTGGGGCCAACGTCCTGACTTTC. Its protein is CASSFGDSSGANVLTF. The rearrangement links TRBV27 to TRBJ2-6; the D gene is possibly TRBD1 (5 bases). Germline V gene data show CDR1 as MNHEY and CDR2 as SMNVEV (reference sequence). The CDR3 contains 16 residues. V was clipped by 3 bases and J by 0 bases, with 9 bases between them.

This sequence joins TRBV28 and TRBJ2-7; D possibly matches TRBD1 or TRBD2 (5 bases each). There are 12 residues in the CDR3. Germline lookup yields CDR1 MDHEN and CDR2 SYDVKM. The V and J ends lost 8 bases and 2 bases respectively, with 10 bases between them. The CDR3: CASRGFTYEQYF. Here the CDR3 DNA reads TGTGCCAGCCGGGGCTTCACCTACGAGCAGTACTTC. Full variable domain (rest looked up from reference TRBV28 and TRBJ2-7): DVKVTQSSRYLVKRTGEKVFLECVQDMDHENMFWYRQDPGLGLRLIYFSYDVKMKEKGDIPEGYSVSREKKERFSLILESASTNQTSMYLCASRGFTYEQYFGPGTRLTVT.

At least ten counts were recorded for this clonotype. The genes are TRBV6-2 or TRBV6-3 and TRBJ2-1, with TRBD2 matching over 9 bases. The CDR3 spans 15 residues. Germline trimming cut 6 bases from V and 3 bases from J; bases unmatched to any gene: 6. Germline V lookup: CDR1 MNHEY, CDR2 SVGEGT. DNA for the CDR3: TGTGCCAGCAGGCTAGCGGGGACAATCTACAATGAGCAGTTCTTC. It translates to CASRLAGTIYNEQFF.